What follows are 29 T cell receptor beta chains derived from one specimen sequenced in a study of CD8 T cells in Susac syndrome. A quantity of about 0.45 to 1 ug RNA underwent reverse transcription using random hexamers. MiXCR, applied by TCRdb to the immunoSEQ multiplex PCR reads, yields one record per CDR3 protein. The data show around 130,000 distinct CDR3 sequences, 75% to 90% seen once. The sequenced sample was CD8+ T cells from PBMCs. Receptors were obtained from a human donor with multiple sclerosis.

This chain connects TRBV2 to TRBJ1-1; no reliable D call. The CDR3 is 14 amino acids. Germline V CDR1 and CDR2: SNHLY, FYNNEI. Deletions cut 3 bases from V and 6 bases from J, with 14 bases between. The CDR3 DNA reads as TGTGCCAGCAGTGAGAGCAGAGCGACTTCTGAAGCTTTCTTT. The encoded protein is CASSESRATSEAFF. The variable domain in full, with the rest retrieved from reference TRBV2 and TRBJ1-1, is EPEVTQTPSHQVTQMGQEVILRCVPISNHLYFYWYRQILGQKVEFLVSFYNNEISEKSEIFDDQFSVERPDGSNFTLKIRSTKLEDSAMYFCASSESRATSEAFFGQGTRLTVV.

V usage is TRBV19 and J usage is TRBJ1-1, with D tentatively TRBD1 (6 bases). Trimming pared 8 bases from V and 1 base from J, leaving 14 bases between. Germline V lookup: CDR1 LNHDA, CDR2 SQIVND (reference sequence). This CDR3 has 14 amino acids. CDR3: CASSLGGRNTEAFF. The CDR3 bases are TGTGCCAGTTCCCTGGGGGGCCGGAACACTGAAGCTTTCTTT.

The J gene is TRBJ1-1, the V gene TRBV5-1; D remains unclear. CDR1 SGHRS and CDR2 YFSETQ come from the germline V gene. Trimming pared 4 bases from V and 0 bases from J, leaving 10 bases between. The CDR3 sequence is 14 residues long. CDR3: CASSLQIMNTEAFF. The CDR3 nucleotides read TGCGCCAGCAGCCTACAGATTATGAACACTGAAGCTTTCTTT.

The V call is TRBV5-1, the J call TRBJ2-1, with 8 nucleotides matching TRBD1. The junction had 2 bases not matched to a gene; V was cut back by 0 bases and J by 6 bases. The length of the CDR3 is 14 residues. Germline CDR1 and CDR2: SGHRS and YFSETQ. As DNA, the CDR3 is TGCGCCAGCAGCTTGGGACAGGGGCCCAATGAGCAGTTCTTC. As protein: CASSLGQGPNEQFF.

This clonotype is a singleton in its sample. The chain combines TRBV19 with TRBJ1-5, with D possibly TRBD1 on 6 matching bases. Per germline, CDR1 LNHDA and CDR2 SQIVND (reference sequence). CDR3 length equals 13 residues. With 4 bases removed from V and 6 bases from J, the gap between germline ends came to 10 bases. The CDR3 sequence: CASSTGGAQPQHF. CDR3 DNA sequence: TGTGCCAGTAGTACCGGGGGGGCTCAGCCCCAGCATTTT. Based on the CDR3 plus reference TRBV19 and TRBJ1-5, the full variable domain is DGGITQSPKYLFRKEGQNVTLSCEQNLNHDAMYWYRQDPGQGLRLIYYSQIVNDFQKGDIAEGYSVSREKKESFPLTVTSAQKNPTAFYLCASSTGGAQPQHFGDGTRLSIL.

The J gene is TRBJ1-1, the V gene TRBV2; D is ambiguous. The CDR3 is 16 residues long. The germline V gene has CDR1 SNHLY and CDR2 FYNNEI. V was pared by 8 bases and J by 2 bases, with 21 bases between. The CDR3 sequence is CASESPGSPQNTEAFF. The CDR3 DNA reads TGTGCCAGCGAGTCACCGGGGTCCCCCCAAAACACTGAAGCTTTCTTT.

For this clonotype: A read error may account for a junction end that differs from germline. The CDR3 DNA reads TGCAGTGCAAGAGGGCTAGATCATAACAATGAGCAGTTCTTC. This codes for CSARGLDHNNEQFF. This chain links TRBV20-1 with TRBJ2-1; weak D call: TRBD2 (5 bases). This CDR3 is 14 amino acids long. Per germline, CDR1 DFQATT and CDR2 SNEGSKA (reference sequence).

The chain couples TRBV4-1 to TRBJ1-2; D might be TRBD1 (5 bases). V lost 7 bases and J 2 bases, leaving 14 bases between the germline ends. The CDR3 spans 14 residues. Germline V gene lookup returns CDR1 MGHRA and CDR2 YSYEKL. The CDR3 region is CASKRTTTNYGYTF. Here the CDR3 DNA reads TGCGCCAGCAAACGGACAACAACCAACTATGGCTACACCTTC.

CDR3 bases: TGTGCCAGCAGCGTAGGGTGGGAGGGGGCGTCTGGCTACACCTTC. It is translated as CASSVGWEGASGYTF. V and J are TRBV9 and TRBJ1-2, with 7 bases aligning to TRBD1. The V gene end was trimmed by 0 bases and the J gene end by 7 bases; junction bases not matched to a gene: 9. Per the germline V gene, CDR1 is SGDLS and CDR2 is YYNGEE. CDR3 length equals 15 residues.

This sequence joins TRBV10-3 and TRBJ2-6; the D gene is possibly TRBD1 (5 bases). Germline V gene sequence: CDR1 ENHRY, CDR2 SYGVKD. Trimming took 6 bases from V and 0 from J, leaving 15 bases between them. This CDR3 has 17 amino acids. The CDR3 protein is CAIRTTDFSSGANVLTF. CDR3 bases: TGTGCCATCAGGACGACAGACTTTAGCTCTGGGGCCAACGTCCTGACTTTC.

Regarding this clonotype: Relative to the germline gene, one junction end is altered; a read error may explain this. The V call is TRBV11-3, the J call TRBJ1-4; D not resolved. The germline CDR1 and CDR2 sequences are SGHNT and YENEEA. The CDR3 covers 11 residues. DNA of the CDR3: TGTGCTAACCTTGGTGGAGAAAAACTGCTTTTT. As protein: CANLGGEKLLF.

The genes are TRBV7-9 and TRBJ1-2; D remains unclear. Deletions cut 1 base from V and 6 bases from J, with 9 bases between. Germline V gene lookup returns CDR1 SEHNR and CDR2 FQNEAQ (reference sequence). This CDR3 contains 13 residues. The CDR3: CASSLGRRDGYTF. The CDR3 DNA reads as TGTGCCAGCAGCTTAGGGAGGAGAGATGGCTACACCTTC.

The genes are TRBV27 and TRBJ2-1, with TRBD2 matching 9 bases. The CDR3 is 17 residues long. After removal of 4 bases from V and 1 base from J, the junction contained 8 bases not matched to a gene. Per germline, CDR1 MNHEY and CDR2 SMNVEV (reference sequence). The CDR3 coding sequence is TGTGCCAGCAGTTATATAGCGGGAGCCTGGTCCTACAATGAGCAGTTCTTC. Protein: CASSYIAGAWSYNEQFF.

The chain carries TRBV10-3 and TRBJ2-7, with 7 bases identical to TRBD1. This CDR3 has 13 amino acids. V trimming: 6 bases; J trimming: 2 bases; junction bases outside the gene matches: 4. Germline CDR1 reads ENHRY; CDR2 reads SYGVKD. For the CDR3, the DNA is TGTGCCATCAGCCCGGGACAGACCTACGAGCAGTACTTC. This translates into CAISPGQTYEQYF.

The CDR3 region is CASSERVGVPGWEQFF. For the CDR3, the DNA is TGTGCCAGCAGTGAGCGGGTGGGAGTACCAGGGTGGGAGCAGTTCTTC. The rearrangement uses TRBV25-1 and TRBJ2-1, with D tentatively TRBD1 or TRBD2 (5 bases each). CDR3 length: 16 amino acids. Germline-derived CDR1 and CDR2 are MGHDK and SYGVNS. Between the trimmed V and J ends, which lost 3 bases and 10 bases, there was a span of 22 bases. Based on the CDR3 plus reference TRBV25-1 and TRBJ2-1, the full variable domain is EADIYQTPRYLVIGTGKKITLECSQTMGHDKMYWYQQDPGMELHLIHYSYGVNSTEKGDLSSESTVSRIRTEHFPLTLESARPSHTSQYLCASSERVGVPGWEQFFGPGTRLTVL.

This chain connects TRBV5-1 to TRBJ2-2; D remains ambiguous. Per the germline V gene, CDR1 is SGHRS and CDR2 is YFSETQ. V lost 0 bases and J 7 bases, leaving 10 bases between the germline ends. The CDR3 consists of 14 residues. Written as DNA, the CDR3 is TGCGCCAGCAGCTTGGAGAATATCGGCGGGGAGCTGTTTTTT. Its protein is CASSLENIGGELFF.

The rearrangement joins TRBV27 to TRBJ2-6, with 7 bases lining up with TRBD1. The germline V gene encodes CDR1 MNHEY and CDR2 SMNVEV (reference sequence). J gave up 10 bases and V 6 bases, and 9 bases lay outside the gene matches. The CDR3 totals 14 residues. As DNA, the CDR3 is TGTGCCAGCAGGCGAGGGACAGATATTAACGTCCTGACTTTC. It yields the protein CASRRGTDINVLTF.

The CDR3 DNA sequence: TGCGCCAGCAGCCTTACCGCGGCAGAGGGTAGCCCCGGGGAGCTGTTTTTT. This codes for CASSLTAAEGSPGELFF. This rearrangement joins TRBV4-1 to TRBJ2-2; tentatively, D is TRBD2 (5 bases). V lost 4 bases, J lost 6 bases, and 21 bases lay in between. CDR1 is MGHRA, CDR2 YSYEKL, per germline. The CDR3 runs 17 residues.

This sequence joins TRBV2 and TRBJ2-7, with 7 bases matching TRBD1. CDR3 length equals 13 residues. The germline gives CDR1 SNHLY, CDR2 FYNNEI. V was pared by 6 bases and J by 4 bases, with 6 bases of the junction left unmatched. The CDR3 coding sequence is TGTGCCAGCAGCGGGACAGAAAGATACGAGCAGTACGTC. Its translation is CASSGTERYEQYV.

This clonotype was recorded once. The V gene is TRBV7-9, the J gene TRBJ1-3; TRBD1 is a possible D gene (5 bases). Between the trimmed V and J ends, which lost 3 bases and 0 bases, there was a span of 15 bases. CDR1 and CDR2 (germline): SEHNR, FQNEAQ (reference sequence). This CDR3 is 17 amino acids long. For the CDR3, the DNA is TGTGCCAGCAGCTTGTCTGACAGCCGCATCTCTGGAAACACCATATATTTT. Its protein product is CASSLSDSRISGNTIYF.

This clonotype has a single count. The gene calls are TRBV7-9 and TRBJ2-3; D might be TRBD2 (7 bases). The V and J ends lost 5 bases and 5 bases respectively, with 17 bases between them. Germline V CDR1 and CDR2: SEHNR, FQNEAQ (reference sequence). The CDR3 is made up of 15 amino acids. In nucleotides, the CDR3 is TGTGCCAGCAGCACACTCGGGGGGCCAGGAGATACGCAGTATTTT. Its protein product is CASSTLGGPGDTQYF.

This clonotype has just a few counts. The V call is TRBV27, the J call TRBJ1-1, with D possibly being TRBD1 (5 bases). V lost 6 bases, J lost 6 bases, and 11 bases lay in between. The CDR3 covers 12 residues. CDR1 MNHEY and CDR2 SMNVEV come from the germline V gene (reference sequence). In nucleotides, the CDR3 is TGTGCCAGCAGCCAGAGGGGCGCTGAAGCTTTCTTT. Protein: CASSQRGAEAFF.

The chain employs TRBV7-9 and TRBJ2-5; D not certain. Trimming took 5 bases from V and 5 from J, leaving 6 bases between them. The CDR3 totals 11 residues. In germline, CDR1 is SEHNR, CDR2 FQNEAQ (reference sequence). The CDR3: CASSPWETQYF. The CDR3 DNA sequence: TGTGCCAGCAGCCCGTGGGAGACCCAGTACTTC.

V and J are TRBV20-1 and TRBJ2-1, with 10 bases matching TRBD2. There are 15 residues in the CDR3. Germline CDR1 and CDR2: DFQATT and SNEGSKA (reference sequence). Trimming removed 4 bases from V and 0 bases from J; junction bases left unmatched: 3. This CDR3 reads CSAKGLADSYNEQFF. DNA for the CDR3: TGCAGTGCTAAAGGACTAGCGGACTCCTACAATGAGCAGTTCTTC.

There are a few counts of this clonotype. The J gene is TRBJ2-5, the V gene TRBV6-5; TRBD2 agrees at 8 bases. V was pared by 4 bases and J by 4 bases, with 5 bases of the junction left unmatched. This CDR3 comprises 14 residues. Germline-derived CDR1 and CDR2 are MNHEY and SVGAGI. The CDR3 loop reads CASSSGGALETQYF. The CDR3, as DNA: TGTGCCAGCAGTTCGGGGGGGGCCTTAGAGACCCAGTACTTC.

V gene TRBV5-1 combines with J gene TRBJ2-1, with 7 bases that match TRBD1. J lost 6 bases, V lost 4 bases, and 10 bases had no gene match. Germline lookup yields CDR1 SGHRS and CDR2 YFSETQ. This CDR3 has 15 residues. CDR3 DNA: TGCGCCAGCAGCGAGGGACAGACCATATTCAATGAGCAGTTCTTC. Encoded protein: CASSEGQTIFNEQFF.

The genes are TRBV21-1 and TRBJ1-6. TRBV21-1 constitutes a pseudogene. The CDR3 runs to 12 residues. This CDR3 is CASSPVTSPLHF. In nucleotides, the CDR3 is TGTGCCAGCAGCCCGGTGACTTCACCCCTCCACTTT.

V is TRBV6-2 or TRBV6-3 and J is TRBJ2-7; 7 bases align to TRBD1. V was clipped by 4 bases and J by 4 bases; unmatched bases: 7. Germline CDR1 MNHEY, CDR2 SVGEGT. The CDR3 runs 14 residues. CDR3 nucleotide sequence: TGTGCCAGCAGTTTCGGGACAGTTTCGTACGAGCAGTACGTC. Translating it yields CASSFGTVSYEQYV.

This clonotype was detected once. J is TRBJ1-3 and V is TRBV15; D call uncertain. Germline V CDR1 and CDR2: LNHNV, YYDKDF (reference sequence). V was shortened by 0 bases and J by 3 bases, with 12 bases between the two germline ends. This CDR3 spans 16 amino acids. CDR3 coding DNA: TGTGCCACCAGCAGAGACGACAAGGGCTTTGGAAACACCATATATTTT. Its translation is CATSRDDKGFGNTIYF.